This T cell receptor (beta chain) was captured by sequencing in a study of blood T cell repertoires in COVID-19. V was trimmed by 3 bases and J by 3 bases, leaving 17 bases between them. CDR1 and CDR2 from the germline V gene are KGHSH and LQKENI. The CDR3 covers 16 residues. Study processing details: Quantification of nucleated cells was approximated via reference gene primer amplification. This table comes from immunoSEQ multiplex PCR, and its TCRdb copy is limited to in-frame clones, with some not included. The V and J calls and clone size come from that table; D and trimming were worked out from the DNA. The sample has 100,000 to 150,000 clones, approximately 84% seen once.

The clonotype comes from a woman aged 60 to 75 with acute or convalescent COVID-19. Input material: peripheral blood. The V gene is TRBV18, the J gene TRBJ1-2, with TRBD1 as a possible D gene (5 bases). The CDR3 DNA reads as TGTGCCAGCTCACCGGCGACGGGGACTACGGACTATGGCTACACCTTC. Amino acids: CASSPATGTTDYGYTF. The full variable domain, its missing parts supplied by reference TRBV18 and TRBJ1-2, is NAGVMQNPRHLVRRRGQEARLRCSPMKGHSHVYWYRQLPEEGLKFMVYLQKENIIDESGMPKERFSAEFPKEGPSILRIQQVVRGDSAAYFCASSPATGTTDYGYTFGSGTRLTVV.